The present T cell receptor (beta chain) was sequenced within a study of tumor-infiltrating lymphocytes in primary liver carcinoma. The authors took blood RNA from unsorted whole blood and also extracted germline DNA. Constant-region priming of about 500 ng total RNA yielded TCR beta cDNA. Researchers made the TCR beta libraries by running three nested multiplex PCR rounds with slightly modified ARM-PCR. Forward primers for TRBV1-TRBV30 and a C-beta reverse primer served the first two PCR rounds, at approximately 10 cycles each. TCRdb reanalysed the multiplex PCR reads using MiXCR and keeps one entry per CDR3 protein. The table shows a few hundred thousand distinct CDR3 sequences, with around 50% occurring only once. Germline CDR1 is SQVTM and CDR2 is ANQGSEA. The CDR3 sequence is 12 residues long. The V end lost 7 bases, the J end lost 7 bases, and 14 bases lay between the germline ends.

The rearrangement joins TRBV29-1 to TRBJ1-5, with no clear D. This TCR derives from a woman in her twenties or thirties with primary liver carcinoma and hepatitis B virus infection. The specimen sequenced was peripheral blood. The CDR3 region is CSAQSMGQPQHF. CDR3 DNA sequence: TGCAGCGCCCAGTCGATGGGACAGCCCCAGCATTTT.